This TCR beta chain was retrieved from a study of blood T cell repertoires in COVID-19. Study overall: Nucleic acid was either cDNA or gDNA, and it came from T cells, B-cell-depleted T cells, or PBMCs.

The V segment lost 4 bases and the J segment 2 bases; nucleotides outside the gene matches: 6. The CDR3 covers 15 residues. Germline lookup yields CDR1 MNHEY and CDR2 SVGEGT. In the authors' workflow: By means of reference gene primer amplification, nucleated cell counts were estimated. Sequencing used immunoSEQ multiplex PCR; TCRdb keeps in-frame clones, though not all of them. V and J calls and clone size are copied from that table; D and trimming were computed from the DNA. The data contain 88,000 or so clones, 86% of them seen just once; the ten biggest clones take up more than 7%. The V gene is TRBV6-2 or TRBV6-3, the J gene TRBJ2-3, with 7 bases aligning to TRBD2. The specimen was peripheral blood. The clonotype comes from a man aged 60 to 69 with acute or convalescent COVID-19. The CDR3 DNA follows: TGTGCCAGCAGTTCGGGGACTACTTACACAGATACGCAGTATTTT. This encodes CASSSGTTYTDTQYF.